Listed below are T cell receptor beta chains from one sample, sequenced in a study of graft-versus-host responses after intestinal transplantation. Measured with immunoSEQ multiplex PCR; TCRdb has only the in-frame clones, and not every one. The sample lists 75,000 to 100,000 clones, about 82% seen once, with about 1.5% in the top ten. This specimen consisted of PBMCs, obtained 255 days after intestinal transplant. These receptors all stem from a human patient who received an intestinal transplant, so some T cells may come from the graft donor. Each CDR3 is given without its conserved first and last residue.

ASSPRDRDEFEAF	TRBV18	TRBJ1-1
AISRDLSYEQY	TRBV10-3	TRBJ2-7
ASSNGPDSGT	TRBV7-9	TRBJ1-2
ASRIGDSNQPQH	TRBV2	TRBJ1-5
ASSPLRTGGIEGYT	TRBV28	TRBJ1-2
ASSERGGIETQY	TRBV5-1	TRBJ2-5
ASSFSGGSTDTQY	TRBV7-2	TRBJ2-3
ASSPRGGAGEETQY	TRBV27	TRBJ2-5
ASTRQGAFYEQY	TRBV7-9	TRBJ2-7
ASSQLAGGPRETQY	TRBV7-7	TRBJ2-5
ATSRTLQGLSYNEQF	TRBV15	TRBJ2-1
SASAGDTQY	TRBV20-1	TRBJ2-3
ASSRRYTGELF	TRBV6-5	TRBJ2-2
ASSVASGSDEQY	TRBV9	TRBJ2-7
ASSTRGTGETNTEAF	TRBV28	TRBJ1-1
ASSLTGTGRFFQETQY	TRBV11-3	TRBJ2-5
ASSVGVANTEAF	TRBV9	TRBJ1-1
ASKGGPEANYGYT	TRBV19	TRBJ1-2
ASRDHSAVSQF	TRBV28	TRBJ2-1
ASSSSLVLGNSPLH	TRBV6-5	TRBJ1-6
ASSFWTGGGYNEQF	TRBV6-6	TRBJ2-1
ASSQNRGDEQF	TRBV4-1	TRBJ2-1
ASSLRTGEWTGYT	TRBV7-2	TRBJ1-2
ASSSIQGPRF	TRBV7-9	TRBJ2-1
ASTGSYEQY	TRBV6-6	TRBJ2-7
ASSTGTASSYEQY	TRBV11-2	-
ASSDGAAPPYEQY	TRBV10-2	TRBJ2-7
ASSFNNQPQH	TRBV2	TRBJ1-5
ASPFGGTEAF	TRBV27	TRBJ1-1
ASSYPTGTVNEKLF	TRBV4-1	TRBJ1-4
ASSLIPNRGRFEQY	TRBV7-9	TRBJ2-7
AISESRDRVDEQY	TRBV10-3	TRBJ2-7
SAGQNQPQH	TRBV20-1	TRBJ1-5